The sequence of this T cell receptor (beta chain) was determined in a study of shared clonotypes between healthy human individuals. Study at large: Three plates were used per donor for CD4 naive, three for CD4 memory, two for CD8 naive and one for CD8 memory.

The CDR3 extends over 16 amino acids. Germline values: CDR1 SGDLS, CDR2 YYNGEE. Trimming left V 4 bases short and J 0 bases short, with 16 bases between. A CD45RA+ naive subset and a CD45RA-negative memory subset were split from CD4+ cells. Study-level results: In having few donors, the study represented limited genetic and exposure-history diversity.

Comment on this clone: The antigen is not known.

Generated by immunoSEQ multiplex PCR, the TCRdb table keeps only in-frame clones and is missing some. The sample contains roughly 2,300,000 clones, roughly 92% of which appear only once. Sequencing was performed on naive CD4+ T cells from PBMCs. As to subset: CD45RA+ positively selected. This sequence originates from a man aged 18-30 years in good health. Some clones in this sample may be carry-over from other donors' samples. The chain combines TRBV9 with TRBJ2-5, with D possibly being TRBD2 (6 bases). The chain's CDR3 is CASSFRLGTYQETQYF. CDR3 DNA sequence: TGTGCCAGCAGCTTCAGACTAGGAACCTACCAAGAGACCCAGTACTTC.